This T cell receptor (beta chain) came from a study of blood T cell repertoires in COVID-19. The overall study: Collection of acute and convalescent COVID-19 samples took place in the United States, Italy and Spain.

As processed by the authors: It was from reference gene primer amplification that nucleated cell counts were estimated. Clones were read by immunoSEQ multiplex PCR, and TCRdb kept only the in-frame ones, dropping some. The V and J calls and clone size come from that table; D and trimming were worked out from the DNA. Of 240,000 or so clones in the sample, around 80% were seen once. V shed 7 bases, J shed 2 bases, and the junction held 5 bases outside the gene matches. Germline V gene lookup returns CDR1 MNHNY and CDR2 SVGAGI (reference sequence). CDR3 length: 14 amino acids. Sequenced sample: peripheral blood. The receptor's source is a woman under 30 with acute or convalescent COVID-19. This chain connects TRBV6-6 to TRBJ1-5; 7 nucleotides match TRBD1. The CDR3 DNA reads as TGTGCCAGCATACCAGGGGGAGGCAATCAGCCCCAGCATTTT. It encodes CASIPGGGNQPQHF.